This TCR beta chain was identified during a study of chemoradiotherapy in HPV16-positive cancers. Libraries were prepared by immunoSEQ multiplex PCR; TCRdb keeps only in-frame clonotypes and omits some of them. The data show about 68,000 clones, around nine tenths seen once. Trimming removed 2 bases from V and 1 base from J, with 5 bases in between. The V gene's germline CDR1 is MRHNA and CDR2 SNTAGT. CDR3 length equals 13 residues. This sample comprised blood, obtained from a patient who underwent chemoradiotherapy. This chain connects TRBV6-4 to TRBJ1-1, with D uncertain. The receptor was isolated from a human donor with HPV-associated anogenital cancer. The CDR3 protein is CASSDGENTEAFF. The CDR3 nucleotides read TGTGCCAGCAGTGACGGGGAGAACACTGAAGCTTTCTTT.